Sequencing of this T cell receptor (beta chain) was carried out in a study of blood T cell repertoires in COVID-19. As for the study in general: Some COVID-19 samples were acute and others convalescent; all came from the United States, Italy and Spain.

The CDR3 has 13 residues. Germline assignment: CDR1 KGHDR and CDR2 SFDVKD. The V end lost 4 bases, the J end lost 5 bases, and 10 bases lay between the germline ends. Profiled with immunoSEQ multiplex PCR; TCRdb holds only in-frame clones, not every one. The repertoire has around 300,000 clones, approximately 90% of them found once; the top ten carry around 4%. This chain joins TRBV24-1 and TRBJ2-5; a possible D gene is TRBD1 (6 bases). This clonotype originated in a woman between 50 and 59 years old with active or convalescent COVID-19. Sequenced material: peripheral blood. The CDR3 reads CATSEQGWETQYF. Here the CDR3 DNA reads TGTGCCACCAGTGAACAGGGTTGGGAGACCCAGTACTTC.